These T cell receptor beta chains were read from a single sample in a study of cytomegalovirus exposure and HLA in healthy donors. Generated by immunoSEQ multiplex PCR, the TCRdb table keeps only in-frame clones and is missing some. The table has about 120,000 clones, 72% seen once. The sample taken for sequencing was PBMCs. The receptors derive from a man aged 25-40 years in good health and CMV-seronegative. Each CDR3 is given without its conserved first and last residue.

TRBV7-9,TRBJ2-7,ASSLGTSTYEQY
TRBV19,TRBJ2-7,ASRRADGSGHEQY
TRBV29-1,TRBJ2-5,SVDGGRGWGETQY
TRBV11-1,TRBJ1-2,ASSYGTSGLVGYT
TRBV19,TRBJ1-1,ASTSVGQGTEAF
TRBV5-4,TRBJ2-7,ASSLISGGEQY
TRBV4-1,TRBJ1-5,ASSQDRTDQPQH
TRBV7-9,TRBJ1-4,ASRPPTGGYEKLF
TRBV30,TRBJ1-4,ASRGEKLF
TRBV18,TRBJ2-5,ASSRMTSDQETQY
TRBV5-6,TRBJ2-6,ASSREEHSGANVLT
TRBV6-6,TRBJ2-1,ASSEGLADEQF
TRBV28,TRBJ2-3,ASSLRGGTDTQY
TRBV5-1,TRBJ1-1,ASSAGQGGEAF
TRBV10-3,TRBJ1-1,AAGTGAPTEAF
TRBV4-2,TRBJ2-3,ASSQSGDTDTQY
TRBV5-1,TRBJ1-5,ASSLIAGNNQPQH
TRBV27,TRBJ2-3,ASSLRDYSGSTDTQY
TRBV6-5,TRBJ1-4,ASSSTGESNEKLF
TRBV30,TRBJ1-5,AWSFPQTGDQPQH
TRBV27,TRBJ1-1,ASSLLSGGEAF
TRBV27,TRBJ2-1,ASSGLGQYNEQF
TRBV2,TRBJ2-1,ASERGGYNEQF
TRBV9,TRBJ1-3,ASSVATSLPGNTIY
TRBV7-2,TRBJ2-2,ASSSPGLAGNTGELF
TRBV20-1,TRBJ2-7,SASDEEQY
TRBV6-1,TRBJ1-2,ASSGARRQAYGYT
TRBV5-6,TRBJ2-5,ASSLTGLGETQY
TRBV6-5,TRBJ2-7,ASSYRGGYLYEQY
TRBV4-2,TRBJ2-7,ASSQGAGGSYEQY
TRBV11-2,TRBJ1-1,ASSLEGAYTEAF
TRBV2,TRBJ1-3,ASSTGGSFGNTIY
TRBV7-9,TRBJ1-5,ASSLVGVQPQH
TRBV5-5,TRBJ2-7,ASSLADRGYEQY
TRBV28,TRBJ1-4,ASTPLAEKKLF
TRBV27,TRBJ2-7,ASSFQNSYEQY
TRBV19,TRBJ1-2,ASSMMDSSKYYGYT
TRBV11-2,TRBJ2-3,AIGRIGGGIDTQY
TRBV5-1,TRBJ2-2,ASSRDTYTGELF
TRBV7-3,TRBJ2-7,ASSLGQGWAYEQY
TRBV15,TRBJ2-3,ATSRLAGPSDTQY
TRBV6-6,TRBJ1-2,ASSTGTAYGYT
TRBV10-1,TRBJ1-4,ASSQGPNEKLF
TRBV6-1,TRBJ2-3,ASSEKDPAGTQY
TRBV2,TRBJ2-1,ASRDRDHEQF
TRBV7-8,TRBJ2-2,ASSLAAGYGELF
TRBV2,TRBJ2-5,ASSGTSGGPETQY
TRBV2,TRBJ2-7,ATKRQGAQGEQY
TRBV6-1,TRBJ2-7,ASSEPGQGYEQY
TRBV4-3,TRBJ2-3,ASSQAPFGGGTDTQY
TRBV11-2,TRBJ2-7,ASSLRQTVYEQY
TRBV7-9,TRBJ1-1,ASSFRGRDTEAF
TRBV6-5,TRBJ1-6,ASSGPGQGNSPLH
TRBV6-5,TRBJ1-1,ASSRGPGGAF
TRBV4-1,TRBJ1-2,ASSQGQGVYGYT
TRBV19,TRBJ1-3,ASRAGLSRRDTIY
TRBV7-3,TRBJ2-3,ASSFLGGSTDTQY
TRBV5-1,TRBJ2-1,ASSGGTDSNNEQF